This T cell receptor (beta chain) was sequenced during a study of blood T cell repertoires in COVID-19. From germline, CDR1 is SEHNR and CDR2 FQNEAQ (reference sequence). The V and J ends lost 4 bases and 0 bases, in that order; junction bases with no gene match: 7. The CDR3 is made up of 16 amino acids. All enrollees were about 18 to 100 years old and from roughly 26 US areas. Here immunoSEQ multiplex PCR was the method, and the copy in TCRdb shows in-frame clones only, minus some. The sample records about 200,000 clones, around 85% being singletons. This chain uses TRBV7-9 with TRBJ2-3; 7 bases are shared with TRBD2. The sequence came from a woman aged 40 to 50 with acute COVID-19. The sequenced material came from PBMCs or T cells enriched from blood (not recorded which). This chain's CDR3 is CASSSNGGTSTDTQYF. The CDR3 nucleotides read TGTGCCAGCAGCTCTAACGGGGGGACTAGCACAGATACGCAGTATTTT.